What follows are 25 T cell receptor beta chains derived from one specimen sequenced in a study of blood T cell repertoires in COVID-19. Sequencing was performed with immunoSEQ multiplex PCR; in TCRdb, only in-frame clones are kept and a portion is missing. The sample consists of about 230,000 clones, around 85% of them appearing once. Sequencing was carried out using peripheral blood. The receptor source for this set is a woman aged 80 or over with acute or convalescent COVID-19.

CDR3 DNA sequence: TGTGCCAGCAGAGACGGGGGGGGCGCGGGCTATGGCTACACCTTC. Translated, it gives CASRDGGGAGYGYTF. The chain employs TRBV6-5 and TRBJ1-2; a weak D match, TRBD1 (6 bases). The V gene's germline CDR1 is MNHEY and CDR2 SVGAGI. The germline V and J ends were trimmed by 6 bases and 4 bases, with 18 bases remaining between them. The CDR3 length is 15 residues.

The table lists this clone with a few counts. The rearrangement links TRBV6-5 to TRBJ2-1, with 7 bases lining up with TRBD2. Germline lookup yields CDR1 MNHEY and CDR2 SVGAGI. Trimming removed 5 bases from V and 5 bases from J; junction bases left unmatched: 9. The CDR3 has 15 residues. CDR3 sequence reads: CASSKLADFHNEQFF. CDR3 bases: TGTGCCAGCAGTAAGCTAGCGGATTTTCACAATGAGCAGTTCTTC.

This CDR3 reads CASSPGTGTPGELFF. For the CDR3, the DNA is TGTGCCAGCAGCCCCGGGACAGGGACTCCCGGGGAGCTGTTTTTT. This chain uses TRBV7-9 with TRBJ2-2, with 9 nucleotides matching TRBD1. Losses at the gene ends were 5 bases for V and 6 bases for J; bases not matched to a gene: 7. The CDR3 runs 15 residues. The germline V gene has CDR1 SEHNR and CDR2 FQNEAQ (reference sequence).

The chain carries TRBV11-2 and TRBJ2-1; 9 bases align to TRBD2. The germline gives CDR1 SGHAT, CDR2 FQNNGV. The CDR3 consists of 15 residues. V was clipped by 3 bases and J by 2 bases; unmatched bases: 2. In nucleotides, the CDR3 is TGTGCCAGCAGCTTTTCTAGCGGGGCCTACAATGAGCAGTTCTTC. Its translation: CASSFSSGAYNEQFF.

CDR3 amino acids: CASSQGGLVAYNEQFF. CDR3 DNA: TGTGCCAGCAGCCAAGGGGGACTAGTAGCCTACAATGAGCAGTTCTTC. The V gene is TRBV3-1 (or the pseudogene TRBV3-2), the J gene TRBJ2-1; 8 bases line up with TRBD2. Trimming cost V 1 base and J 2 bases; bases outside gene matches: 4. The CDR3 totals 16 residues. The germline V gene encodes CDR1 LGHDT and CDR2 YNNKEL (reference sequence).

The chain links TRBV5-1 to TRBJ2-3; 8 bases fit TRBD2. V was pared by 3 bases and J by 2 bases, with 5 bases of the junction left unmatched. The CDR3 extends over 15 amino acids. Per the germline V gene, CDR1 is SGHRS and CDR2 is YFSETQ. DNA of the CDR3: TGCGCCAGCAGCTCGTCGGGAGGGGTCACAGATACGCAGTATTTT. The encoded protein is CASSSSGGVTDTQYF.

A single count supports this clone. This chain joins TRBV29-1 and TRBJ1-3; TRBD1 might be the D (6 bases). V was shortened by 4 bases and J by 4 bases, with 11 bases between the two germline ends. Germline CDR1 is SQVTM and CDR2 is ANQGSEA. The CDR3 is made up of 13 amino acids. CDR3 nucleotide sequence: TGCAGCGTTGCGGACAGCTTGGGAAACACCATATATTTT. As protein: CSVADSLGNTIYF.

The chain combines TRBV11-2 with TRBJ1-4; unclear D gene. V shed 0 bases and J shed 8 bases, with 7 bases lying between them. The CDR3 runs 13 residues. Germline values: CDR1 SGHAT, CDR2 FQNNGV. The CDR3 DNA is TGTGCCAGCAGCTTAGATTATCGGGAAAAACTGTTTTTT. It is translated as CASSLDYREKLFF.

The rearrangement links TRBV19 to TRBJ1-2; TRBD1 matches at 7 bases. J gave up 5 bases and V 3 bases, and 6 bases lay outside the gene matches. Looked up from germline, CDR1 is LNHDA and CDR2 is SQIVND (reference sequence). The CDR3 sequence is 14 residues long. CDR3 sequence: CASSITGQTYGYTF. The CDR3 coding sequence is TGTGCCAGTAGTATCACGGGACAGACTTATGGCTACACCTTC.

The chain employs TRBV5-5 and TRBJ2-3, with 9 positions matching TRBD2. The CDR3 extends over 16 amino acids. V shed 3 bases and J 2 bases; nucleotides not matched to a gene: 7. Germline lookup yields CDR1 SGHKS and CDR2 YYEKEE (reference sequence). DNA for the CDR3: TGTGCCAGCAGCTCTCCGGCGGGAGGGGCCACAGATACGCAGTATTTT. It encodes CASSSPAGGATDTQYF. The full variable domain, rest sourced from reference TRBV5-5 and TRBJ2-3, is DAGVTQSPTHLIKTRGQQVTLRCSPISGHKSVSWYQQVLGQGPQFIFQYYEKEERGRGNFPDRFSARQFPNYSSELNVNALLLGDSALYLCASSSPAGGATDTQYFGPGTRLTVL.

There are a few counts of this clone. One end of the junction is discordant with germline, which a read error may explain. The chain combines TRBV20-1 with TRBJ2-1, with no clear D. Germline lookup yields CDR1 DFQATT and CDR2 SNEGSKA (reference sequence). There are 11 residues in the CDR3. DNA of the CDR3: TGCAGTGCTCTTAAGAGCACCGAGCGGTTCTTC. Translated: CSALKSTERFF.

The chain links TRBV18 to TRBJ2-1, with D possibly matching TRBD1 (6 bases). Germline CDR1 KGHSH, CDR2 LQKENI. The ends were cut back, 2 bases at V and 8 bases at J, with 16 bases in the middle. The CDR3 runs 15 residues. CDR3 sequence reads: CASSPVGQGFDEQFF. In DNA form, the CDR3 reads TGTGCCAGCTCACCAGTCGGGCAGGGGTTTGATGAGCAGTTCTTC.

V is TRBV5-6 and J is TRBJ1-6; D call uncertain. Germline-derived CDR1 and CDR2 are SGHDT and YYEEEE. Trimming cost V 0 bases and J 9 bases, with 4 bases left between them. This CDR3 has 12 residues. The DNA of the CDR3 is TGTGCCAGCAGCTTGGTCGGTTCACCCCTCCACTTT. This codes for CASSLVGSPLHF.

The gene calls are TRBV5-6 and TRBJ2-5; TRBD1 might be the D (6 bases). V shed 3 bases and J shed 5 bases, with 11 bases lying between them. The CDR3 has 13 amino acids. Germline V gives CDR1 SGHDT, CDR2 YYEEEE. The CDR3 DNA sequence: TGTGCCAGCAGCTGGGACCAGGGGGAGACCCAGTACTTC. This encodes CASSWDQGETQYF.

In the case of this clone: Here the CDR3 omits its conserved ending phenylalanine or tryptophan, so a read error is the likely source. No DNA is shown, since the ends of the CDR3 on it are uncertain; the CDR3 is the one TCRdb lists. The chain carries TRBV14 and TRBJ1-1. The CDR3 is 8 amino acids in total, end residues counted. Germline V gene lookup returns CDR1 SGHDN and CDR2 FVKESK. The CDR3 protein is CASSQRGR.

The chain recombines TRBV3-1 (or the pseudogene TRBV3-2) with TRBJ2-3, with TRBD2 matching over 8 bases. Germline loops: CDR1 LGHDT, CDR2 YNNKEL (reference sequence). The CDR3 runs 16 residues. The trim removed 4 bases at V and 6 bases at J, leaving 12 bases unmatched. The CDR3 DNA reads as TGTGCCAGCAGCCCCCAACGGGGGGGCTGGCATGATACGCAGTATTTT. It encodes CASSPQRGGWHDTQYF.

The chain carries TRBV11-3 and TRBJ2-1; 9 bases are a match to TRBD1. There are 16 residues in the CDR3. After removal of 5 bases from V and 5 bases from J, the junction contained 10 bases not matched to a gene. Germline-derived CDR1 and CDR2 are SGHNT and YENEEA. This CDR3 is CASSPGDRVDHNEQFF. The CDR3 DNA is TGTGCCAGCAGCCCCGGGGACAGGGTGGACCACAATGAGCAGTTCTTC.

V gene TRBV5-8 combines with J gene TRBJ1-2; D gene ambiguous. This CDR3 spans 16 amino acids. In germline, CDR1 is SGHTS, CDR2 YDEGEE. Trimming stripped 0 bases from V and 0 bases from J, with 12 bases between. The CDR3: CASSLVSRLANYGYTF. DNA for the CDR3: TGTGCCAGCAGCTTGGTGTCCAGGTTAGCTAACTATGGCTACACCTTC.

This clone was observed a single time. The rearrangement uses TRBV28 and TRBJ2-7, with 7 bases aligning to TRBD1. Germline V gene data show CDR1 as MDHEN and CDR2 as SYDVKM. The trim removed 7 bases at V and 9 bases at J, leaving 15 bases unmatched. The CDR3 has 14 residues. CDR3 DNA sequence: TGTGCCAGCAAAACCACAGGGGTTGGTCGGTGGCAGTACTTC. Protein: CASKTTGVGRWQYF.

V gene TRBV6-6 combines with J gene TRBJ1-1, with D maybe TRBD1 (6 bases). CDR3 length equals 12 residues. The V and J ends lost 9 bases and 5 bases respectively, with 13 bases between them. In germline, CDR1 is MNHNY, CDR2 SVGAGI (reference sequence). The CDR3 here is CASLKQGTEAFF. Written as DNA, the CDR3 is TGTGCCAGTCTTAAACAGGGTACTGAAGCTTTCTTT.

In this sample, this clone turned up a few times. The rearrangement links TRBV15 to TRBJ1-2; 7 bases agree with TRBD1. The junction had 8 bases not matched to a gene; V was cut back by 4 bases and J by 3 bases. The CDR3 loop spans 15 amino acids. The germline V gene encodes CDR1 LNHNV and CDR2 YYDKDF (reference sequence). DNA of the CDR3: TGTGCCACCAGCACCGAGAGGGGACAGTACTATGGCTACACCTTC. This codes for CATSTERGQYYGYTF.

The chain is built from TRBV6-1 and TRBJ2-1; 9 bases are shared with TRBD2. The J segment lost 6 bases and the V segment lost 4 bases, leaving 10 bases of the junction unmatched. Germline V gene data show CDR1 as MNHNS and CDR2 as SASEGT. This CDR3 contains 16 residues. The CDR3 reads CASSAWGSSGSNEQFF. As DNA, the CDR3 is TGTGCCAGCAGTGCGTGGGGTAGTAGCGGGAGCAATGAGCAGTTCTTC.

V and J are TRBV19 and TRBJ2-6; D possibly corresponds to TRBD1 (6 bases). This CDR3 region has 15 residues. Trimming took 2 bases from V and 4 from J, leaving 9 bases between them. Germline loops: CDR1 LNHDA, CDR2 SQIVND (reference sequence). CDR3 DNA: TGTGCCAGTAGTATATCAGGGGTCGGGGCCAACGTCCTGACTTTC. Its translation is CASSISGVGANVLTF.

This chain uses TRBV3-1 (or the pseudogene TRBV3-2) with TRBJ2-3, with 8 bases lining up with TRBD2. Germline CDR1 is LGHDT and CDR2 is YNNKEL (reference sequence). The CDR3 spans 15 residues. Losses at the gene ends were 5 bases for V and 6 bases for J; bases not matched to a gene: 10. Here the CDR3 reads CASSSPLLAGDTQYF. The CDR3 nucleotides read TGTGCCAGCAGCTCCCCCCTGCTAGCGGGCGATACGCAGTATTTT.

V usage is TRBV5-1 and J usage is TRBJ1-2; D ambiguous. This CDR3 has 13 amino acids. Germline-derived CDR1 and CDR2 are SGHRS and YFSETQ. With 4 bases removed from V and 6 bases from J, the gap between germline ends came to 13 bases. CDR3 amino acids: CASSPVRGDGYTF. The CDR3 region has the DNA TGCGCCAGCAGCCCGGTCCGGGGAGATGGCTACACCTTC.